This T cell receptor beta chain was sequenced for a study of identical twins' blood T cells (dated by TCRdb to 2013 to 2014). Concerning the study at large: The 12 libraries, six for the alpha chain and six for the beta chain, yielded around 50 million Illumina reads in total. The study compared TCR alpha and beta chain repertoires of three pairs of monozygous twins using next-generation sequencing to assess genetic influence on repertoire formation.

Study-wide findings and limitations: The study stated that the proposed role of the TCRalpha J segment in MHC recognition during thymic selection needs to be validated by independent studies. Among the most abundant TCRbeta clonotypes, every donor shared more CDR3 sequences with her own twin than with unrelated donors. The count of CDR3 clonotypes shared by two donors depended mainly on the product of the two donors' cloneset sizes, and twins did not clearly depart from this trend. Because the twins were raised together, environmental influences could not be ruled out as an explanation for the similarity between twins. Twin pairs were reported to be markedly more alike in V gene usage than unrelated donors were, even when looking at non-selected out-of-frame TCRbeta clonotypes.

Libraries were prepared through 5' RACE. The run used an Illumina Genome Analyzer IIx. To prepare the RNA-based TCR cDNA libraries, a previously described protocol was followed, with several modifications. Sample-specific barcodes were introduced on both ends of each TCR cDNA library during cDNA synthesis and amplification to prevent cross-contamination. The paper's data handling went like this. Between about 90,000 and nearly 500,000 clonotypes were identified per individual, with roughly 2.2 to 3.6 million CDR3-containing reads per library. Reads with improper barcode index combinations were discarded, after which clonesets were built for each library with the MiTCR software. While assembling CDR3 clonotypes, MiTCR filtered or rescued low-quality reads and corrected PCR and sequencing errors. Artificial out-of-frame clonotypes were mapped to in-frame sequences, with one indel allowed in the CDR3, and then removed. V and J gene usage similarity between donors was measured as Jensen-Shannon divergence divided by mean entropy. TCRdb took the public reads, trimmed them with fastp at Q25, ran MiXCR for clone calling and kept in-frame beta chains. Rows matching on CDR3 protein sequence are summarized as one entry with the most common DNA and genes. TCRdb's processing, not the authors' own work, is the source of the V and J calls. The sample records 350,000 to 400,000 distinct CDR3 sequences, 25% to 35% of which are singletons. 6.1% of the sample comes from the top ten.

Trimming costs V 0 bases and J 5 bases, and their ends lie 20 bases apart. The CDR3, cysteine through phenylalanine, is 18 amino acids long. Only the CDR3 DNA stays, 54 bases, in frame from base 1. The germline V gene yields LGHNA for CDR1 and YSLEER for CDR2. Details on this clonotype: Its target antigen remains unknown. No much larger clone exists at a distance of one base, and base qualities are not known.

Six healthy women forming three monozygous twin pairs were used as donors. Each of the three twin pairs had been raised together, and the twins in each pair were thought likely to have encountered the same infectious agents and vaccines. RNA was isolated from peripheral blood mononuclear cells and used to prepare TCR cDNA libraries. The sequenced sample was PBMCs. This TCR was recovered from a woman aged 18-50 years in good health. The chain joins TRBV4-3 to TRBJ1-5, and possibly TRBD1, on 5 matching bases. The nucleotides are TGCGCCAGCAGCCAAGATGGGCCAGGGCGTCTTCAATATCAGCCCCAGCATTTT. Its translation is CASSQDGPGRLQYQPQHF.